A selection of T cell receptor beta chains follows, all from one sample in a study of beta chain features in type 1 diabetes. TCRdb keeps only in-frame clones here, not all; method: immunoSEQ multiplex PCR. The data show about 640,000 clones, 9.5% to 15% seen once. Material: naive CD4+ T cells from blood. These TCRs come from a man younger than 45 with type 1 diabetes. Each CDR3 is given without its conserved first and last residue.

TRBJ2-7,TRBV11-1,ASSLNVPGYEQY
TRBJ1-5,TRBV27,ASRRTGSNQPQH
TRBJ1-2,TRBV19,ASILSTGNNYGYT
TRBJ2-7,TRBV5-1,ASSLYQGLGEQY
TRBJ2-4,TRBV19,ASRERENIQY
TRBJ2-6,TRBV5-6,ASSESDRGLVGANVLT
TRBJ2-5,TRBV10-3,AISLTGQETQY
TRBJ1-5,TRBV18,ASSQGSLDQPQH
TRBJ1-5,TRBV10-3,AISVGGQGSNQPQH
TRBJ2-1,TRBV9,ASSVSGHNEQF
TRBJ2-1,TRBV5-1,ASSLSGINEQF
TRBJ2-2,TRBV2,ASSIFPTGAIWTGELF
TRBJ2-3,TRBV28,ASSLPAGGPTY
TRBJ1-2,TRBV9,ASSTRQGLQYGYT
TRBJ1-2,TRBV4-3,ASSQDRESVRGYT
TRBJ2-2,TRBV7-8,ASSLGQRIFGELF
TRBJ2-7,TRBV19,ASSIYGGEQY
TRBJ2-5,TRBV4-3,ASSQGHRQETQY